The entry that follows covers one TCR beta chain sequence. The data derive from a study of T cells in localized non-small cell lung cancer. Clones were read by immunoSEQ multiplex PCR, and TCRdb kept only the in-frame ones, dropping some. The table includes some 64,000 clones, 80% to 90% detected once. The sequence was collected from a man aged 35-69 years with stage II lung adenocarcinoma. The sequences come from PBMCs, collected before any cancer treatment.

CDR3 sequence: CASRQTSGAWETQYF. CDR3 DNA sequence: TGTGCCAGCAGACAAACTAGCGGGGCCTGGGAGACCCAGTACTTC. V gene TRBV11-2 combines with J gene TRBJ2-5; TRBD2 aligns across 10 bases. This CDR3 comprises 15 residues. With 6 bases clipped from V and 5 bases from J, the junction kept 9 bases outside the gene matches. CDR1 SGHAT and CDR2 FQNNGV come from the germline V gene.